This T cell receptor (beta chain) derives from a study of shared clonotypes between healthy human individuals. A note on this clone: Different DNA sequences within this sample yield the same CDR3.

The V end lost 3 bases, the J end lost 3 bases, and 4 bases lay between the germline ends. The CDR3 length is 11 residues. The V gene's germline CDR1 is SGHNT and CDR2 YYREEE (reference sequence). Sequencing was performed with immunoSEQ multiplex PCR; in TCRdb, only in-frame clones are kept and a portion is missing. The table shows about 640,000 clones, with 72% occurring only once. The V gene is TRBV5-4, the J gene TRBJ2-7; D is ambiguous. Sequencing was done on a sample of memory CD4+ T cells sorted from blood. Subset defined: CD45RA-negative fraction. The sequence was collected from a woman aged 25-40 years in good health. The CDR3: CASSSNYEQYF. In DNA form, the CDR3 reads TGTGCCAGCAGCTCCAACTACGAGCAGTACTTC.